One sample yielded the 27 T cell receptor beta chains listed below, sequenced in a study of regulatory dendritic cells for organ transplantation. No antigen is known for these receptors. TCRdb's copy holds only in-frame clones and misses some; the assay was immunoSEQ multiplex PCR. The sample has about 20,000 clones; 85% are singletons. Sorted subsets were CFSE-labeled and cultured approximately 5 days with allogeneic dendritic cells. What was sequenced was naive CD4+ T cells from blood cultured with dendritic cells. Subset defined: CD45RA+ naive T cells. The source of these receptors is a human donor in good health.

The rearrangement uses TRBV19 and TRBJ2-7; 9 nucleotides align to TRBD1. Trimming at V came to 5 bases and at J to 3 bases, leaving 8 bases not matched to a gene. Germline CDR1 is LNHDA and CDR2 is SQIVND (reference sequence). The CDR3 length is 15 residues. CDR3 region: CASSAPGQGLYEQYF. In DNA form, the CDR3 reads TGTGCCAGTAGTGCACCGGGACAGGGCCTCTACGAGCAGTACTTC.

The chain joins TRBV28 to TRBJ2-7; D gene ambiguous. V dropped 2 bases and J dropped 6 bases, with 20 bases sitting between them. The CDR3 is 16 residues long. Per the germline V gene, CDR1 is MDHEN and CDR2 is SYDVKM. The CDR3 nucleotides are TGTGCCAGCAGTTTACTTTGGGTGGGATCCCGGGTCGAGCAGTACTTC. Protein: CASSLLWVGSRVEQYF.

This chain connects TRBV7-2 to TRBJ2-3; the D gene is possibly TRBD2 (5 bases). The CDR3 runs 16 residues. Germline V lookup: CDR1 SGHTA, CDR2 FQGNSA. Trimming removed 1 base from V and 3 bases from J, with 14 bases in between. CDR3 nucleotide sequence: TGTGCCAGCAGCTTAGGCGGACTTAGTAAAACAGATACGCAGTATTTT. This gives the protein CASSLGGLSKTDTQYF.

The V call is TRBV5-5, the J call TRBJ1-4, with TRBD1 matching over 7 bases. The CDR3 spans 14 residues. Trimming cost V 3 bases and J 8 bases; bases outside gene matches: 7. Germline V lookup: CDR1 SGHKS, CDR2 YYEKEE (reference sequence). DNA for the CDR3: TGTGCCAGCAGCTGGACAGGCGGCTACGAAAAACTGTTTTTT. This codes for CASSWTGGYEKLFF.

The V call is TRBV4-2, the J call TRBJ2-7; 9 positions match TRBD2. The CDR3 extends over 14 amino acids. Germline values: CDR1 LGHNA, CDR2 YNFKEQ. The V segment lost 4 bases and the J segment 0 bases; nucleotides outside the gene matches: 1. The CDR3 DNA reads TGTGCCAGCAGCCGCGGGGGGGGCTCCTACGAGCAGTACTTC. Its protein product is CASSRGGGSYEQYF.

The gene calls are TRBV29-1 and TRBJ2-7; 7 bases match TRBD1. This CDR3 region has 12 residues. V was pared by 6 bases and J by 3 bases, with 5 bases of the junction left unmatched. Germline CDR1 and CDR2: SQVTM and ANQGSEA. CDR3 nucleotides: TGCAGCGTCGGGACAGATATCTACGAGCAGTACTTC. This gives the protein CSVGTDIYEQYF.

The chain joins TRBV11-2 to TRBJ1-5, with 10 bases aligning to TRBD1. In germline, CDR1 is SGHAT, CDR2 FQNNGV. V lost 5 bases, J lost 7 bases, and 8 bases stayed unmatched. This CDR3 has 15 amino acids. The DNA for the CDR3 is TGTGCCAGCAGCCCCGGACAGGGGGTTGGACAGCCCCAGCATTTT. It codes for CASSPGQGVGQPQHF.

The rearrangement uses TRBV23-1 and TRBJ1-2; a weak D match, TRBD1 (6 bases). Being an ORF, TRBV23-1 has a function that is uncertain. The CDR3 contains 15 residues. The V end lost 4 bases, the J end lost 4 bases, and 16 bases lay between the germline ends. In DNA, the CDR3 is TGCGCCAGCAGTCTTTCCCCCCGAGGGGGCTATGGCTACACCTTC. Translated: CASSLSPRGGYGYTF.

This chain connects TRBV19 to TRBJ2-7; a possible D gene is TRBD2 (5 bases). The CDR3 is made up of 13 amino acids. The germline V gene encodes CDR1 LNHDA and CDR2 SQIVND (reference sequence). V shed 4 bases and J shed 3 bases, with 10 bases lying between them. For the CDR3, the DNA is TGTGCCAGTAGTAGGGCAGGAGGCTACGAGCAGTACTTC. Translating it yields CASSRAGGYEQYF.

This clone was found a few times. Other nucleotide sequences from this sample produce the same CDR3. The genes are TRBV20-1 and TRBJ2-3; D is unclear. The CDR3 runs 9 residues. V lost 6 bases and J lost 5, with 3 bases in between. Germline CDR1 and CDR2: DFQATT and SNEGSKA (reference sequence). The CDR3 coding sequence is TGCAGTGCCGGAGATACGCAGTATTTT. It specifies CSAGDTQYF.

J is TRBJ2-2 and V is TRBV10-1, with a weak D call TRBD2 (5 bases). CDR1 WNHNN and CDR2 SYGVQD come from the germline V gene (reference sequence). The CDR3 runs 12 residues. Trimming shortened V by 6 bases and J by 4 bases, and 6 bases separated the two germline ends. In DNA, the CDR3 is TGCGCCAGCAGCCGGGGCACCGGGGAGCTGTTTTTT. This codes for CASSRGTGELFF.

V and J are TRBV19 and TRBJ1-5; D ambiguous. Germline lookup yields CDR1 LNHDA and CDR2 SQIVND (reference sequence). The CDR3 spans 14 residues. V gave up 1 base and J gave up 5 bases, with 9 bases separating them. CDR3: CASSIVSGDQPQHF. The DNA of the CDR3 is TGTGCCAGTAGTATAGTTTCCGGGGATCAGCCCCAGCATTTT.

Points on this clone: A junction end diverges from the germline sequence, so it may reflect a read error. The rearrangement joins TRBV7-9 to TRBJ2-2, with D maybe TRBD2 (5 bases). The germline V gene encodes CDR1 SEHNR and CDR2 FQNEAQ (reference sequence). This CDR3 is 17 amino acids long. CDR3 DNA sequence: TGTGCCAGCAGCTTCCAAGCGGTACAGTGGAACGCCGGGGAGCTGTTTTTT. As protein: CASSFQAVQWNAGELFF. The full variable domain, its missing parts supplied by reference TRBV7-9 and TRBJ2-2, is DTGVSQNPRHKITKRGQNVTFRCDPISEHNRLYWYRQTLGQGPEFLTYFQNEAQLEKSRLLSDRFSAERPKGSFSTLEIQRTEQGDSAMYLCASSFQAVQWNAGELFFGEGSRLTVL.

This clone was found a few times. This chain joins TRBV11-2 and TRBJ2-7, with D maybe TRBD2 (5 bases). Germline V CDR1 and CDR2: SGHAT, FQNNGV. This CDR3 region has 13 residues. Trimming took 3 bases from V and 7 from J, leaving 13 bases between them. CDR3 region: CASSFGLPEEQYF. The CDR3 DNA sequence: TGTGCCAGCAGCTTCGGACTGCCAGAGGAGCAGTACTTC.

In its sample, this clone was seen a few times. The CDR3 loop is CASSQETGEIGANYGYTF. The CDR3 nucleotides are TGCGCCAGCAGCCAAGAGACAGGCGAAATAGGGGCTAACTATGGCTACACCTTC. The chain carries TRBV4-1 and TRBJ1-2; D is perhaps TRBD1 (6 bases). CDR1 is MGHRA and CDR2 is YSYEKL in the germline V gene. CDR3 size: 18 residues. Between the trimmed V and J ends, which lost 0 bases and 0 bases, there was a span of 17 bases.

This chain connects TRBV10-3 to TRBJ2-3, with 12 positions matching TRBD2. The junction had 2 bases not matched to a gene; V was cut back by 4 bases and J by 3 bases. This CDR3 contains 15 residues. Germline loops: CDR1 ENHRY, CDR2 SYGVKD. Here the CDR3 DNA reads TGTGCCATCAGTGTACTAGCGGGGGGAACAGATACGCAGTATTTT. It encodes CAISVLAGGTDTQYF.

CDR3 sequence reads: CASSAGHSGNTIYF. The CDR3, as DNA: TGTGCCAGCAGTGCAGGGCACTCTGGAAACACCATATATTTT. This sequence joins TRBV2 and TRBJ1-3; possible D gene TRBD1, 5 bases. Germline CDR1 reads SNHLY; CDR2 reads FYNNEI. With 4 bases removed from V and 0 bases from J, the gap between germline ends came to 7 bases. This CDR3 has 14 amino acids.

The rearrangement links TRBV7-2 to TRBJ2-7; no definite D call. Germline V gene data show CDR1 as SGHTA and CDR2 as FQGNSA. Trimming shortened V by 5 bases and J by 6 bases, and 20 bases separated the two germline ends. The CDR3 sequence is 15 residues long. CDR3 nucleotides: TGTGCCAGCAGCCCCCGCGCTGAGGTTTATCGCGAGCAGTACTTC. Amino acid sequence: CASSPRAEVYREQYF.

The J gene is TRBJ2-5, the V gene TRBV5-8; 9 bases align to TRBD1. Germline V lookup: CDR1 SGHTS, CDR2 YDEGEE. The CDR3 has 15 amino acids. J was trimmed by 4 bases and V by 0 bases; bases with no gene match: 4. DNA of the CDR3: TGTGCCAGCAGCTTGGGACAGGGGGTTACAGAGACCCAGTACTTC. It is translated as CASSLGQGVTETQYF.

V gene TRBV5-8 combines with J gene TRBJ2-7; 8 bases map to TRBD1. CDR3 length: 14 residues. Germline trimming cut 4 bases from V and 6 bases from J; bases unmatched to any gene: 9. CDR1 and CDR2 from the germline V gene are SGHTS and YDEGEE. The CDR3 is CASSPGQVGGEQYF. The DNA of the CDR3 is TGTGCCAGCAGCCCGGGACAGGTGGGAGGCGAGCAGTACTTC.

The chain is built from TRBV2 and TRBJ1-5, with D tentatively TRBD1 (5 bases). V was clipped by 6 bases and J by 7 bases, with 16 bases between them. This CDR3 contains 14 residues. Germline CDR1 is SNHLY and CDR2 is FYNNEI. The CDR3 DNA reads as TGTGCCAGCAGGGGGACTGTGCGAGAACAGCCCCAGCATTTT. This gives the protein CASRGTVREQPQHF.

CDR3 sequence (DNA): TGTGCCAGCAGTTCCTCCGACACGACCTCCTACGAGCAGTACTTC. Its protein product is CASSSSDTTSYEQYF. This chain links TRBV6-5 with TRBJ2-7; no firm D call. Trimming left V 4 bases short and J 0 bases short, with 13 bases between. CDR3 size: 15 residues. From germline, CDR1 is MNHEY and CDR2 SVGAGI.

The chain links TRBV7-9 to TRBJ1-1; no clear D gene. CDR1 SEHNR and CDR2 FQNEAQ come from the germline V gene (reference sequence). CDR3 length equals 14 residues. Trimming pared 0 bases from V and 3 bases from J, leaving 8 bases between. CDR3 sequence: CASSLAPLDTEAFF. The CDR3 nucleotides read TGTGCCAGCAGCTTAGCCCCCTTGGACACTGAAGCTTTCTTT.

CDR3 bases: TGTGCCACCAGCAGAGATCTCTTCCGGGGGGCTGCTCAGCCCCAGCATTTT. This encodes CATSRDLFRGAAQPQHF. J is TRBJ1-5 and V is TRBV15, with a possible D match to TRBD1 (6 bases). V dropped 0 bases and J dropped 6 bases, with 18 bases sitting between them. Germline V CDR1 and CDR2: LNHNV, YYDKDF (reference sequence). The CDR3 extends over 17 amino acids.

J is TRBJ1-1 and V is TRBV4-1, with 9 bases fitting TRBD1. The CDR3 has 11 residues. Per the germline V gene, CDR1 is MGHRA and CDR2 is YSYEKL. V dropped 6 bases and J dropped 7; count of bases not matched to a gene: 0. The CDR3 sequence is CASRGQGEAFF. The CDR3 DNA sequence: TGCGCCAGCAGGGGACAGGGTGAAGCTTTCTTT.

V usage is TRBV10-3 and J usage is TRBJ2-5, with D perhaps TRBD1 (5 bases). V lost 0 bases and J lost 3, with 8 bases in between. The CDR3 is 14 residues long. CDR1 ENHRY and CDR2 SYGVKD come from the germline V gene. CDR3: CAISESATEETQYF. The CDR3 coding sequence is TGTGCCATCAGTGAGTCGGCGACAGAAGAGACCCAGTACTTC.

The chain's CDR3 is CSVAESRNTGELFF. CDR3 DNA: TGCAGCGTTGCGGAATCGCGGAACACCGGGGAGCTGTTTTTT. The V and J genes are TRBV29-1 and TRBJ2-2; D gene uncertain. The CDR3 loop spans 14 amino acids. Germline CDR1 is SQVTM and CDR2 is ANQGSEA. V lost 4 bases and J lost 1, with 10 bases in between.